The 8 T cell receptor beta chains given below trace back to one sample, sequenced in a study of blood T cells in healthy people across ages. A second PCR, run for about 7 to 12 cycles, used a sample-barcoded 5' primer plus a J-beta primer mix. TCRdb recomputed calls from the 5' RACE reads with MiXCR, one row per CDR3 protein. The sample has approximately 730,000 distinct CDR3 sequences, about 48% seen once. The sequenced sample consisted of blood. These receptors were collected from a man older than 75 in good health.

J is TRBJ2-1 and V is TRBV4-2; 13 nucleotides align to TRBD2. CDR3 length: 15 residues. V was pared by 1 base and J by 13 bases, with 7 bases of the junction left unmatched. Germline V lookup: CDR1 LGHNA, CDR2 YNFKEQ. CDR3: CASSQGTSGGPVQFF. In nucleotides, the CDR3 is TGTGCCAGCAGCCAAGGGACTAGCGGGGGCCCCGTACAGTTCTTC.

This clonotype was observed many times. V usage is TRBV14 and J usage is TRBJ2-7; no clear D. V was shortened by 6 bases and J by 2 bases, with 11 bases between the two germline ends. The CDR3 contains 13 residues. Germline values: CDR1 SGHDN, CDR2 FVKESK. CDR3 protein: CASSPPGPYEQYF. The CDR3 DNA is TGTGCCAGCAGTCCCCCCGGCCCCTACGAGCAGTACTTC.

Concerning this clonotype: The junction and the germline gene differ at one end; a read error may be behind it. V gene TRBV5-1 combines with J gene TRBJ2-4; 9 nucleotides align to TRBD1. Germline V gene data show CDR1 as SGHRS and CDR2 as YFSETQ. This CDR3 contains 16 residues. The CDR3 region is CASSPIPGQGSNIRYF. In DNA, the CDR3 is TGCGCCAGCAGCCCGATCCCGGGACAGGGATCAAACATTCGGTACTTC.

The chain links TRBV4-1 to TRBJ2-1; 7 nucleotides align to TRBD2. V trimming: 4 bases; J trimming: 9 bases; junction bases outside the gene matches: 6. The V gene's germline CDR1 is MGHRA and CDR2 YSYEKL. The CDR3 consists of 13 residues. The CDR3 sequence: CASSPIGRVEQFF. CDR3 nucleotides: TGCGCCAGCAGCCCTATTGGGAGGGTTGAGCAGTTCTTC.

The chain is built from TRBV21-1 and TRBJ2-4; the table calls TRBD2, which could not be checked here. TRBV21-1 is a pseudogene segment. The CDR3 loop spans 16 amino acids. CDR3 region: CASSTTSSAAKNIQYF. The CDR3 DNA is TGTGCCAGCAGCACCACTTCTAGCGCCGCCAAAAACATTCAGTACTTC.

This rearrangement joins TRBV7-2 to TRBJ2-7, with D possibly matching TRBD1 (6 bases). V lost 5 bases and J 2 bases, leaving 16 bases between the germline ends. The CDR3 spans 15 residues. The germline gives CDR1 SGHTA, CDR2 FQGNSA. The CDR3 loop reads CASSRTGSSTYEQYF. The CDR3 coding sequence is TGTGCCAGCAGCCGAACAGGGTCAAGTACCTACGAGCAGTACTTC. Filled out from reference TRBV7-2 and TRBJ2-7, the complete variable domain reads GAGVSQSPSNKVTEKGKDVELRCDPISGHTALYWYRQSLGQGLEFLIYFQGNSAPDKSGLPSDRFSAERTGGSVSTLTIQRTQQEDSAVYLCASSRTGSSTYEQYFGPGTRLTVT.

The genes are TRBV3-1 and TRBJ2-1; 9 bases map to TRBD2. There are 14 residues in the CDR3. V shed 8 bases and J 7 bases; nucleotides not matched to a gene: 9. CDR1 LGHDT and CDR2 YNNKEL come from the germline V gene (reference sequence). Written as DNA, the CDR3 is TGTGCCAGCGGTAGGACTAGCGCGGGGAATGAGCAGTTCTTC. It codes for CASGRTSAGNEQFF.

The chain carries TRBV4-2 and TRBJ2-5; 8 bases are a match to TRBD2. The better agreement between TRBJ2-7 and the DNA end casts doubt on the J call. CDR3 length: 14 residues. Germline V CDR1 and CDR2: LGHNA, YNFKEQ. This chain's CDR3 is CASSPYLAGSEQYF. CDR3 DNA sequence: TGTGCCAGCAGTCCCTATTTAGCGGGAAGCGAGCAGTACTTC.